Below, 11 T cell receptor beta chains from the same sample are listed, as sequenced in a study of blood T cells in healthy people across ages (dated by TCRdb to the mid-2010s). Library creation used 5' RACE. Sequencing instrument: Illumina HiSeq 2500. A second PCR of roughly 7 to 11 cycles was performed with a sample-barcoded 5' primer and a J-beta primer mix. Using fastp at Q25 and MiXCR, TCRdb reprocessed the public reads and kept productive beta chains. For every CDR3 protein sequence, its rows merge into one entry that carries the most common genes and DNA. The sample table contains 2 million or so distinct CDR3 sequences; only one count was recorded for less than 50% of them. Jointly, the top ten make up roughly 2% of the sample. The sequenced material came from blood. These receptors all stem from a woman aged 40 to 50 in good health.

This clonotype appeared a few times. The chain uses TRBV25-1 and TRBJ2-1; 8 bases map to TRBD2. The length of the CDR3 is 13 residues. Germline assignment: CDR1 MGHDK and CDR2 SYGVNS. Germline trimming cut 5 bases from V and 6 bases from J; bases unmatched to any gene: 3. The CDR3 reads CASSPGGPNEQFF. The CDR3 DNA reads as TGTGCCAGCAGTCCGGGGGGGCCCAATGAGCAGTTCTTC.

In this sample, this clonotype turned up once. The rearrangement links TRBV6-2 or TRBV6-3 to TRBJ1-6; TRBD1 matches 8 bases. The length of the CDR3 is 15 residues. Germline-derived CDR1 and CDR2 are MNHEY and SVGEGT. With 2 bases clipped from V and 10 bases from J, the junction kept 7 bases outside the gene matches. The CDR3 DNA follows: TGTGCCAGCAGTTACCTGGACAGGGAAGGGTCACCCCTCCACTTT. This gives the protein CASSYLDREGSPLHF.

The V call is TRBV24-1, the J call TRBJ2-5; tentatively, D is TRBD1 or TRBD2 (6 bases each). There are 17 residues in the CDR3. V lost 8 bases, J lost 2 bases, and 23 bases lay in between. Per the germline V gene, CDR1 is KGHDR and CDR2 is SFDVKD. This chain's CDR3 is CATNGGRDALGQETQYF. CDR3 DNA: TGTGCCACCAACGGGGGCAGGGACGCCTTAGGTCAAGAGACCCAGTACTTC.

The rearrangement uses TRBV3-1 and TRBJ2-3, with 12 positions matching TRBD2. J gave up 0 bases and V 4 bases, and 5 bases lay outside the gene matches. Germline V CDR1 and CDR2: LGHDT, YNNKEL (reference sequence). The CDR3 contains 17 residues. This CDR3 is CASSRGLAGLSTDTQYF. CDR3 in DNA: TGTGCCAGCAGCCGCGGACTAGCGGGGTTAAGCACAGATACGCAGTATTTT.

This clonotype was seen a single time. CDR3 amino acids: CASRSGGKNTGELFF. In DNA form, the CDR3 reads TGCGCCAGCAGGTCAGGGGGCAAGAACACCGGGGAGCTGTTTTTT. The V gene is TRBV5-1, the J gene TRBJ2-2, with 8 bases matching TRBD1. The V and J ends lost 5 bases and 1 base, in that order; junction bases with no gene match: 4. Germline values: CDR1 SGHRS, CDR2 YFSETQ. CDR3 length: 15 amino acids.

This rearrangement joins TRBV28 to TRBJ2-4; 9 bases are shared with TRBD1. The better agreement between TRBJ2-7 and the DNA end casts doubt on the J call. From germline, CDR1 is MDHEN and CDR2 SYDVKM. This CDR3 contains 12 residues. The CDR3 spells CASGQGYNEQYF. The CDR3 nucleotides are TGTGCCAGCGGACAGGGGTACAACGAGCAGTACTTC.

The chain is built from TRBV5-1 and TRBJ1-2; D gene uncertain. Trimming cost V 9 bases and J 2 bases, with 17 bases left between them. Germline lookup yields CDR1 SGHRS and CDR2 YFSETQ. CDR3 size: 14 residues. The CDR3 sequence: CATKSNGANYGYTF. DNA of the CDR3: TGCGCCACCAAGTCTAACGGCGCGAACTATGGCTACACCTTC.

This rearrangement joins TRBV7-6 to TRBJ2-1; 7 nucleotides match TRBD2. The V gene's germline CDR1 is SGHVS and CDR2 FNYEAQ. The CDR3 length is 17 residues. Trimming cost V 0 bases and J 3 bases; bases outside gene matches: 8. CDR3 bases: TGTGCCAGCAGCTTAGCGTGGGCGGGAGCCAACTACAATGAGCAGTTCTTC. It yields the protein CASSLAWAGANYNEQFF.

For the CDR3, the DNA is TGTGCCAGCAGTTTGACCCGGGCCGCAGCCAAAAACATTCAGTACTTC. Protein sequence: CASSLTRAAAKNIQYF. The chain employs TRBV12-3 or TRBV12-4 and TRBJ2-4; no firm D call. The CDR3 consists of 16 residues. V gave up 3 bases and J gave up 0 bases, with 12 bases separating them.

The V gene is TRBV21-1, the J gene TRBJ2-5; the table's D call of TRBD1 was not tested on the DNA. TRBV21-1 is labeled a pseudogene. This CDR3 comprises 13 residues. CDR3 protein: CASSSQRDETQYF. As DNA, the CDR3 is TGTGCCAGCAGTTCCCAAAGGGACGAGACCCAGTACTTC.

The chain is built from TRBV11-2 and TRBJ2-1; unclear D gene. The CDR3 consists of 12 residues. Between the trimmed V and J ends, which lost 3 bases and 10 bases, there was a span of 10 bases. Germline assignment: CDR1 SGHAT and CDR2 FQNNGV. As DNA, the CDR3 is TGTGCCAGCAGCTTGGACCGCTCGGAGCAGTTCTTC. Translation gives CASSLDRSEQFF.